The next 16 T cell receptor beta chains were all read from a single sample in a study of T cells in women clearing cervical HPV infection (dated by TCRdb to 2017 to 2018). Receptor libraries were prepared by the immunoSEQ multiplex PCR assay. TCRdb carries this immuneACCESS record with in-frame sequences only. Its versions omit some clonotypes, under half of them owing to an unresolved V gene in the studies checked, with the rest unexplained. This sample's table lists tens of thousands of clones. Less than 6% of the sample is held by the ten biggest clonotypes. Sample: blood buffy coat. All receptors derive from a woman aged 18 to 75 with a cervical HPV16 infection that either progressed to CIN3+ or cleared (not recorded which).

Notes on this clone: The read stops 3 residues short of the end of the CDR3; the missing end is completed from the germline J gene. J is TRBJ2-7 and V is TRBV15; 8 nucleotides agree with TRBD1. This CDR3 has 14 residues. Trimming removed 1 base from V and 5 bases from J; junction bases left unmatched: 4. Germline CDR1 LNHNV, CDR2 YYDKDF (reference sequence). The part of the CDR3 DNA that was read is TGTGCCACCAGCAGAGGACAGGGGTTCGACGAG. Amino acids: CATSRGQGFDE. The CDR3 in its entirety is CATSRGQGFDEQYF.

A remark on this clone: Read sequence stops 3 residues before the CDR3 end, and the germline J gene provides the missing end. The J gene is TRBJ1-4, the V gene TRBV19, with 10 positions matching TRBD1. The CDR3 spans 16 residues. Germline V gene data show CDR1 as LNHDA and CDR2 as SQIVND (reference sequence). V lost 5 bases and J lost 5; bases outside the gene matches: 8. CDR3 bases read: TGTGCCAGTAGTCCGTCGACAGGGGGCCGAAATGAAAAA. Amino acids: CASSPSTGGRNEK. The whole CDR3 reads CASSPSTGGRNEKLFF.

Concerning this clone itself: The read is 3 residues too short to cover the CDR3 end, so that end is filled in from the germline J gene. The chain joins TRBV18 to TRBJ1-3; the match to TRBD1 covers 8 bases. Losses at the gene ends were 3 bases for V and 0 bases for J; bases not matched to a gene: 10. The CDR3 totals 18 residues. From germline, CDR1 is KGHSH and CDR2 LQKENI. The CDR3 region is CASSPQQTGADSGNTIYF. The covered CDR3 bases are TGTGCCAGCTCACCCCAACAGACAGGGGCGGACTCTGGAAACACC.

Worth noting for this clone: The read terminates 3 residues ahead of where the CDR3 ends, so the germline J gene completes it. V and J are TRBV5-1 and TRBJ1-3; D remains ambiguous. CDR3 size: 15 residues. Trimming took 0 bases from V and 0 from J, leaving 7 bases between them. The germline V gene has CDR1 SGHRS and CDR2 YFSETQ. The CDR3 loop is CASSLGQISGNTIYF. The part of the CDR3 DNA that was read is TGCGCCAGCAGCTTGGGTCAGATCTCTGGAAACACC. The full variable domain, rest sourced from reference TRBV5-1 and TRBJ1-3, is KAGVTQTPRYLIKTRGQQVTLSCSPISGHRSVSWYQQTPGQGLQFLFEYFSETQRNKGNFPGRFSGRQFSNSRSEMNVSTLELGDSALYLCASSLGQISGNTIYFGEGSWLTVV.

Note on this clone: From the germline J gene comes the end of the CDR3, since the read stops 3 residues before it. The chain has TRBV10-1 and TRBJ1-6; a possible D gene is TRBD1 (6 bases). The CDR3 extends over 14 amino acids. Germline-derived CDR1 and CDR2 are WNHNN and SYGVQD (reference sequence). The V end lost 3 bases, the J end lost 7 bases, and 10 bases lay between the germline ends. Partial CDR3 DNA: TGCGCCAGCAGTGAAGACAGGTGGAATTCACCC. This translates into CASSEDRWNSP. The full CDR3 sequence reads CASSEDRWNSPLHF.

A note on this clone: The read comes to an end 3 residues before the CDR3 does, leaving the germline J gene to fill in the end. V usage is TRBV20-1 and J usage is TRBJ1-4; D call uncertain. The CDR3 length is 14 residues. The ends were cut back, 0 bases at V and 7 bases at J, with 12 bases in the middle. CDR1 is DFQATT, CDR2 SNEGSKA, per germline (reference sequence). CDR3 DNA (partial): TGCAGTGCTAGAGATGCGGCCGCTGGTGAAAAA. Translation: CSARDAAAGEK. The whole CDR3 is CSARDAAAGEKLFF.

CDR3 DNA (partial): TGTGCCAGCAGGGGCAGCCCCTACAATGAG. Its protein product is CASRGSPYNE. The CDR3 in full is CASRGSPYNEQFF. The chain recombines TRBV27 with TRBJ2-1; D not certain. The CDR3 goes on 3 residues after the read ends, and that part is filled in from the germline J gene. V was pared by 6 bases and J by 2 bases, with 8 bases between. The CDR3 contains 13 residues. CDR1 is MNHEY, CDR2 SMNVEV, per germline (reference sequence).

By frequency, this clone is medium-sized. The sequenced fragment ends 3 residues before the CDR3 boundary, so the rest is inferred from the germline J gene. The chain carries TRBV6-4 and TRBJ1-1; D remains unclear. The CDR3 loop spans 13 amino acids. Germline loops: CDR1 MRHNA, CDR2 SNTAGT. The ends were cut back, 3 bases at V and 1 base at J, with 6 bases in the middle. The CDR3 protein is CASSEKGNTEAFF. Incomplete CDR3 DNA: TGTGCCAGCAGTGAAAAGGGGAACACTGAA.

As to this clone: The read ends 3 residues early relative to the CDR3; the germline J gene fills the gap. The chain carries TRBV5-1 and TRBJ2-3; D uncertain. The germline V and J ends were trimmed by 0 bases and 7 bases, with 12 bases remaining between them. The CDR3 length is 14 residues. CDR1 is SGHRS, CDR2 YFSETQ, per germline. CDR3 sequence reads: CASSLEGPSNTQYF. The CDR3 bases that were read are TGCGCCAGCAGCTTGGAAGGGCCTTCGAATACG.

For this clone: The read stops 3 residues short of the end of the CDR3; the missing end is completed from the germline J gene. This sequence joins TRBV6-1 and TRBJ1-2, with a possible D match to TRBD1 (5 bases). CDR1 MNHNS and CDR2 SASEGT come from the germline V gene. The CDR3 spans 15 residues. The part of the CDR3 DNA that was read is TGTGCCAGCAGTGACCCTCAGCGAGGGGATAAAGGC. Encoded protein: CASSDPQRGDKG. The full CDR3 is CASSDPQRGDKGYTF.

Points on this clone: The read stops 3 residues short of the end of the CDR3; the missing end is completed from the germline J gene. The V and J genes are TRBV19 and TRBJ2-3; 9 bases fit TRBD2. The ends lost 5 bases at V and 4 bases at J; junction bases unmatched: 10. Germline values: CDR1 LNHDA, CDR2 SQIVND (reference sequence). This CDR3 spans 16 amino acids. The CDR3 reads CASSLQRGLAADTQYF. CDR3 DNA, as far as it was read: TGTGCCAGTAGTCTCCAACGGGGACTAGCTGCAGATACG.

As to this clone: The CDR3 end lies 3 residues beyond the end of the read and is filled in from the germline J gene. This chain links TRBV9 with TRBJ1-2; TRBD1 might be the D (6 bases). Germline CDR1 SGDLS, CDR2 YYNGEE. Trimming shortened V by 2 bases and J by 4 bases, and 12 bases separated the two germline ends. CDR3 length equals 14 residues. The CDR3 is CASSVDRSLYGYTF. The sequenced CDR3 bases are TGTGCCAGCAGCGTGGACAGAAGCCTCTATGGC.

On this clone itself: The CDR3 end falls 3 residues outside the read, so it is completed with the germline J gene. The rearrangement joins TRBV6-1 to TRBJ1-2; no firm D call. In germline, CDR1 is MNHNS, CDR2 SASEGT. Trimming shortened V by 1 base and J by 5 bases, and 8 bases separated the two germline ends. This CDR3 has 13 amino acids. The CDR3 bases that were read are TGTGCCAGCAGTGAAGACTTCCGTTATGGC. As protein: CASSEDFRYG. The whole CDR3 sequence reads CASSEDFRYGYTF.

For this clone: From the germline J gene comes the end of the CDR3, since the read stops 3 residues before it. The chain recombines TRBV19 with TRBJ1-2; 7 bases fit TRBD1. The CDR3 sequence is 13 residues long. The J segment lost 5 bases and the V segment lost 5 bases, leaving 5 bases of the junction unmatched. The germline gives CDR1 LNHDA, CDR2 SQIVND (reference sequence). CDR3 bases read: TGTGCCAGTAGTTCCACAGGGGATTATGGC. Its translation is CASSSTGDYG. The complete CDR3 reads CASSSTGDYGYTF.

Comment on this clone: Read coverage stops 3 residues before the CDR3 terminus; the germline J gene supplies the remainder. The chain links TRBV29-1 to TRBJ2-3; D is possibly TRBD1 (5 bases). V lost 3 bases to trimming and J lost 3 bases, with 10 bases between them. Looked up from germline, CDR1 is SQVTM and CDR2 is ANQGSEA. This CDR3 is 13 amino acids long. The DNA read from the CDR3 is TGCAGCGTTGATCAGGGAAGGACAGATACG. Translated, it gives CSVDQGRTDT. The CDR3 in full is CSVDQGRTDTQYF.

With respect to this clone: The CDR3 end lies 3 residues beyond the end of the read and is filled in from the germline J gene. The V call is TRBV11-2, the J call TRBJ1-5; 9 bases agree with TRBD1. Germline V gene lookup returns CDR1 SGHAT and CDR2 FQNNGV. The CDR3 sequence is 15 residues long. J lost 6 bases, V lost 4 bases, and 7 bases had no gene match. The CDR3 here is CASSSKTGGSQPQHF. CDR3 bases read: TGTGCCAGCAGCTCCAAGACAGGGGGGAGTCAGCCC.